Presented here are 9 T cell receptor beta chains from one specimen sequenced in a study of Graves' ophthalmopathy and Graves' hyperthyroidism. As the template, RNA transcripts were used to amplify TCR beta CDR3 regions. Following a first-round RT-PCR that used HTBI primers, a second-round multiplex PCR was carried out. Via MiXCR, TCRdb re-called the multiplex PCR reads, giving one row per CDR3 protein. The table lists over a million distinct CDR3 sequences, 35% to 40% of them singletons, with 11% in the top ten. The sequenced sample consisted of peripheral blood or thyroid tissue (not recorded which). Receptor source: an adult man with Graves' hyperthyroidism.

This clonotype was seen more than once but under ten times. The V call is TRBV6-1, the J call TRBJ1-1; D gene unclear. Trimming pared 3 bases from V and 0 bases from J, leaving 5 bases between. The CDR3 contains 13 residues. Germline V gene lookup returns CDR1 MNHNS and CDR2 SASEGT. The DNA of the CDR3 is TGTGCCAGCAGTGAGCGATTGAACACTGAAGCTTTCTTT. It is translated as CASSERLNTEAFF.

The sample holds a few counts of this clonotype. A read error is possible here, since a much larger clone lies one base away. This sequence joins TRBV10-3 and TRBJ1-2; 7 bases map to TRBD1. Per germline, CDR1 ENHRY and CDR2 SYGVKD. This CDR3 is 14 amino acids long. With V trimmed by 6 bases and J by 2 bases, 6 bases remained unmatched. The CDR3 coding sequence is TGTGCCATCAGGCCCGGACAGGTCAACTATGGCTACACCTTC. It translates to CAIRPGQVNYGYTF.

This chain connects TRBV29-1 to TRBJ2-5; D perhaps matches TRBD2 (6 bases). V was shortened by 5 bases and J by 5 bases, with 18 bases between the two germline ends. This CDR3 spans 14 amino acids. Germline assignment: CDR1 SQVTM and CDR2 ANQGSEA. The CDR3 loop reads CSVPSGVRGETQYF. The CDR3 DNA sequence: TGCAGCGTTCCTTCGGGGGTACGAGGCGAGACCCAGTACTTC.

As to this clonotype: This clone may be a read error of a much larger clone one base away. The chain couples TRBV19 to TRBJ2-7; a weak D match, TRBD1 (6 bases). CDR1 is LNHDA, CDR2 SQIVND, per germline (reference sequence). V was clipped by 7 bases and J by 5 bases, with 18 bases between them. This CDR3 is 14 amino acids long. CDR3 loop: CASTSGRGTNEQYF. In nucleotides, the CDR3 is TGTGCCAGTACGAGCGGCAGGGGTACAAACGAGCAGTACTTC.

A remark on this clonotype: With a much larger clone just one base away, this may be a read error. The chain has TRBV7-2 and TRBJ1-1, with 10 bases aligning to TRBD1. The germline gives CDR1 SGHTA, CDR2 FQGNSA. The CDR3 has 15 residues. The CDR3 bases are TGTGCCGGCAGCATCCGGGACAGGGGGAACACTGAAGCTTTCTTT. This encodes CAGSIRDRGNTEAFF.

This clonotype was detected a few times. V usage is TRBV9 and J usage is TRBJ2-7; a possible D gene is TRBD1 (6 bases). Per the germline V gene, CDR1 is SGDLS and CDR2 is YYNGEE. V lost 4 bases to trimming and J lost 5 bases, with 13 bases between them. The CDR3 is 13 amino acids. The CDR3 is CASSQQGLDEQYF. CDR3 sequence (DNA): TGTGCCAGCAGCCAACAGGGTCTAGACGAGCAGTACTTC.

Details on this clonotype: This may be a read error, as it is one base from a much larger clone. V and J are TRBV20-1 and TRBJ2-2; TRBD2 matches at 8 bases. CDR1 and CDR2 (germline): DFQATT, SNEGSKA (reference sequence). CDR3 size: 15 residues. The CDR3, as DNA: TGCAGTGCCAGGCTTGGCGGGGGGAACATCGGGGAGCTGTTTTTT. Amino acid sequence: CSARLGGGNIGELFF.

This clonotype came up many times. The J gene is TRBJ1-6, the V gene TRBV9, with D unresolved. The V gene lost 3 bases and the J gene lost 5 bases, with 6 bases spanning the gap. Per the germline V gene, CDR1 is SGDLS and CDR2 is YYNGEE. The CDR3 totals 13 residues. The CDR3 loop is CASSADDNSPLHF. CDR3 sequence (DNA): TGTGCCAGCAGCGCGGACGATAATTCACCCCTCCACTTT.

In its sample, this clonotype was seen once. A read error is possible here, since a much larger clone lies one base away. The genes are TRBV5-1 and TRBJ1-4; D not resolved. The germline CDR1 and CDR2 sequences are SGHRS and YFSETQ. The CDR3 sequence is 14 residues long. CDR3 bases: TGCACCAGCAGCATCCGGTCAACTAATGAAAAACTGTTTTTT. It is translated as CTSSIRSTNEKLFF. The full variable domain, completed using reference TRBV5-1 and TRBJ1-4, is KAGVTQTPRYLIKTRGQQVTLSCSPISGHRSVSWYQQTPGQGLQFLFEYFSETQRNKGNFPGRFSGRQFSNSRSEMNVSTLELGDSALYLCTSSIRSTNEKLFFGSGTQLSVL.